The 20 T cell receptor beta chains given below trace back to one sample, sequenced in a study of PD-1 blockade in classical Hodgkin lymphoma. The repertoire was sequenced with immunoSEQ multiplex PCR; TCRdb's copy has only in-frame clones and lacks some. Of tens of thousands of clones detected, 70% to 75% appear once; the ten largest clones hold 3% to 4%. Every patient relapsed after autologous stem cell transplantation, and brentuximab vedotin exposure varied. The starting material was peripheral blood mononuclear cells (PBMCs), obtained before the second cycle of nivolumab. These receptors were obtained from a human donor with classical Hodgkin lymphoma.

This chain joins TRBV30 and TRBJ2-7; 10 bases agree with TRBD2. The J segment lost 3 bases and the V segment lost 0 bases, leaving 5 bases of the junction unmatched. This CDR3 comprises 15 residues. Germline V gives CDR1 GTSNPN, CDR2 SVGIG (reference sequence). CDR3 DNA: TGTGCCTGGAGTGTACCTAGCGGGGGCCGCTACGAGCAGTACTTC. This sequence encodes CAWSVPSGGRYEQYF.

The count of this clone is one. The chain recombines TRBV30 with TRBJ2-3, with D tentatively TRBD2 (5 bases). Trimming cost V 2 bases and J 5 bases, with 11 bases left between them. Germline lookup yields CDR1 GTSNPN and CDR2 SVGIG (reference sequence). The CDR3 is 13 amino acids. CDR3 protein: CAWSFGVGDTQYF. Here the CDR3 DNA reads TGTGCCTGGAGTTTCGGGGTGGGAGATACGCAGTATTTT.

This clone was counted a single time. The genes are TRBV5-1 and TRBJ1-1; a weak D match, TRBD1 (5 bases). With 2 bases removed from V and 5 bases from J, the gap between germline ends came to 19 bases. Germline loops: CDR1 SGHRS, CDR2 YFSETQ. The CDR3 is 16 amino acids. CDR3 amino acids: CASSLEPQGPRTEAFF. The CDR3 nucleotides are TGCGCCAGCAGCTTAGAACCTCAGGGCCCTAGGACTGAAGCTTTCTTT.

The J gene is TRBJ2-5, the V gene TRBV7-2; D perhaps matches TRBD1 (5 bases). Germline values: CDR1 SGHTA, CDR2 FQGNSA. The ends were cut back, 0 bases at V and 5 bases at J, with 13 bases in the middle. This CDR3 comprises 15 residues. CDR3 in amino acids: CASSLAAKGRETQYF. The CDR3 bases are TGTGCCAGCAGCTTAGCCGCTAAGGGGCGGGAGACCCAGTACTTC.

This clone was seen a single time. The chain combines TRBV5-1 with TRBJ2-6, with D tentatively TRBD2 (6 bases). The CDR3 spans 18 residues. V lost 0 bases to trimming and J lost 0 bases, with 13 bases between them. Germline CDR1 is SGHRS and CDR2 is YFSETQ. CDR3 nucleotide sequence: TGCGCCAGCAGCTTGGCCGGGACGGGACTCTCTGGGGCCAACGTCCTGACTTTC. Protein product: CASSLAGTGLSGANVLTF. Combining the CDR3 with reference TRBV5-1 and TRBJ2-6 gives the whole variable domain KAGVTQTPRYLIKTRGQQVTLSCSPISGHRSVSWYQQTPGQGLQFLFEYFSETQRNKGNFPGRFSGRQFSNSRSEMNVSTLELGDSALYLCASSLAGTGLSGANVLTFGAGSRLTVL.

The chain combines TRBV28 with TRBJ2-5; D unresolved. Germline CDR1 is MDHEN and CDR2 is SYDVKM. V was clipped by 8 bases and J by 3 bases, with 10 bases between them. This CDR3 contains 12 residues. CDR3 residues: CASGGVEETQYF. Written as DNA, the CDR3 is TGTGCCAGCGGTGGGGTCGAAGAGACCCAGTACTTC. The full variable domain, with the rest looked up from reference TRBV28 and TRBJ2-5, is DVKVTQSSRYLVKRTGEKVFLECVQDMDHENMFWYRQDPGLGLRLIYFSYDVKMKEKGDIPEGYSVSREKKERFSLILESASTNQTSMYLCASGGVEETQYFGPGTRLLVL.

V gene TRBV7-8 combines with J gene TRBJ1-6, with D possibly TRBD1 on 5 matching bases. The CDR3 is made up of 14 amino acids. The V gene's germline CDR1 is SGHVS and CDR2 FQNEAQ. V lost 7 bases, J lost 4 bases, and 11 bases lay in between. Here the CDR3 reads CASTPGPYNSPLHF. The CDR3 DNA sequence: TGTGCCAGCACCCCGGGACCTTATAATTCACCCCTCCACTTT.

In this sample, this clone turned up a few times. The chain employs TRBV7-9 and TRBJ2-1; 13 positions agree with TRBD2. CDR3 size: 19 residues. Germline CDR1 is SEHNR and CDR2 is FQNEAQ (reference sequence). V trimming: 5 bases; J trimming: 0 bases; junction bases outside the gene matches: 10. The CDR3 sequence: CASSPPGTSGASSYNEQFF. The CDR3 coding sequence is TGTGCCAGCAGCCCCCCCGGGACTAGCGGGGCCAGCTCCTACAATGAGCAGTTCTTC.

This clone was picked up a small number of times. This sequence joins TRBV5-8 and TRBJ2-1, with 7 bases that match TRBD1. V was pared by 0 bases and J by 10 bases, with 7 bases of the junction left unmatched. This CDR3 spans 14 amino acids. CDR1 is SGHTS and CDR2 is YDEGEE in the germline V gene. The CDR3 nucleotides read TGTGCCAGCAGCTTGGGATACAGGGGACAGGAGCAGTTCTTC. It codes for CASSLGYRGQEQFF.

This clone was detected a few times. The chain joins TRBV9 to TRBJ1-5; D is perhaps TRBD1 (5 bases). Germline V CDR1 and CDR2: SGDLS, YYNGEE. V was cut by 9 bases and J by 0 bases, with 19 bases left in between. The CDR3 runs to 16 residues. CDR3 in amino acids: CATNLTGYYSNQPQHF. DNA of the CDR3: TGTGCCACCAACTTAACAGGTTACTATAGCAATCAGCCCCAGCATTTT. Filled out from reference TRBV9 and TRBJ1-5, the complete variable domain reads DSGVTQTPKHLITATGQRVTLRCSPRSGDLSVYWYQQSLDQGLQFLIQYYNGEERAKGNILERFSAQQFPDLHSELNLSSLELGDSALYFCATNLTGYYSNQPQHFGDGTRLSIL.

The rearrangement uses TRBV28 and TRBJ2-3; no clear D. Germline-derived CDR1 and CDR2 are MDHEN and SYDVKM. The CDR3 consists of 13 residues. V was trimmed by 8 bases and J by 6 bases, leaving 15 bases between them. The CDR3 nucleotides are TGTGCCAGCGAAAATGACGCAACGGATACGCAGTATTTT. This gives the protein CASENDATDTQYF. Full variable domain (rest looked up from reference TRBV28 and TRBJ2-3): DVKVTQSSRYLVKRTGEKVFLECVQDMDHENMFWYRQDPGLGLRLIYFSYDVKMKEKGDIPEGYSVSREKKERFSLILESASTNQTSMYLCASENDATDTQYFGPGTRLTVL.

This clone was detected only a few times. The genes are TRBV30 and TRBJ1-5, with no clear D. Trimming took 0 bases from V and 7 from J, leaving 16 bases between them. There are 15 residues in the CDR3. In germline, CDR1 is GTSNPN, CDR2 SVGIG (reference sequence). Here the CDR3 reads CAWSVRGLEGQPQHF. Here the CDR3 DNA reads TGTGCCTGGAGTGTACGAGGACTGGAAGGGCAGCCCCAGCATTTT.

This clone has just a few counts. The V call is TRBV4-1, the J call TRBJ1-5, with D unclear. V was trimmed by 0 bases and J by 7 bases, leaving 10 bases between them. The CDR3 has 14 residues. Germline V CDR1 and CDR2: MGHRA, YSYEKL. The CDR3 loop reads CASSQDGGGQPQHF. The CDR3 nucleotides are TGCGCCAGCAGCCAAGACGGCGGCGGACAGCCCCAGCATTTT.

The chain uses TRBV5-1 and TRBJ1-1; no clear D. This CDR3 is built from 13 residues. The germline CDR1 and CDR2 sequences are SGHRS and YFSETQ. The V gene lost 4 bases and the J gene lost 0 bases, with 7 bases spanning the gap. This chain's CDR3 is CASSIVVNTEAFF. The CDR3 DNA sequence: TGCGCCAGCAGCATCGTAGTGAACACTGAAGCTTTCTTT.

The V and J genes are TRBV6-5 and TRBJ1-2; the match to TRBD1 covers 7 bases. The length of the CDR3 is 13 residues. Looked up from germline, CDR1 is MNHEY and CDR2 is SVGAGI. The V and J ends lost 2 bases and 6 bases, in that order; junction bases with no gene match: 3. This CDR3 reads CASSYTDRDGYTF. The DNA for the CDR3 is TGTGCCAGCAGTTACACCGACAGGGATGGCTACACCTTC.

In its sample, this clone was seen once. CDR3 residues: CATFKGAEGNQPQHF. The DNA of the CDR3 is TGTGCCACCTTCAAGGGGGCGGAAGGTAATCAGCCCCAGCATTTT. The J gene is TRBJ1-5, the V gene TRBV6-1; 7 bases fit TRBD1. The length of the CDR3 is 15 residues. Germline loops: CDR1 MNHNS, CDR2 SASEGT. The V and J ends lost 10 bases and 4 bases, in that order; junction bases with no gene match: 13.

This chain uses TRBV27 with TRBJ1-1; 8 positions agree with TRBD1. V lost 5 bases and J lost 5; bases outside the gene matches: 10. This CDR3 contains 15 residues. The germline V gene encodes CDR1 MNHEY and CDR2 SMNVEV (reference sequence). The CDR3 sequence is CASSPFGTGETEAFF. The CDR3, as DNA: TGTGCCAGCAGTCCTTTCGGGACAGGAGAAACTGAAGCTTTCTTT.

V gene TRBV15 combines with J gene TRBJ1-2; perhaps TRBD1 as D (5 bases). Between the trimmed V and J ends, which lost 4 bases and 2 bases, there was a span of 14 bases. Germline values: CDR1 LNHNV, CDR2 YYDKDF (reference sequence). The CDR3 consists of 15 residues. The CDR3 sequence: CATSMGRTMNYGYTF. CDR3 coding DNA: TGTGCCACCAGCATGGGACGGACGATGAACTATGGCTACACCTTC. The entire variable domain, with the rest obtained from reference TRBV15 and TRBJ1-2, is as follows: DAMVIQNPRYQVTQFGKPVTLSCSQTLNHNVMYWYQQKSSQAPKLLFHYYDKDFNNEADTPDNFQSRRPNTSFCFLDIRSPGLGDTAMYLCATSMGRTMNYGYTFGSGTRLTVV.

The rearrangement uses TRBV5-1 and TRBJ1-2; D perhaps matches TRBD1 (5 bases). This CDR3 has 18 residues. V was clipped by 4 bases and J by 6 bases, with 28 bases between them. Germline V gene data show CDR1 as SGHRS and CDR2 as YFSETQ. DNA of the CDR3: TGCGCCAGCAGCCATGATTACATACGAGGGAAGGAGGGGCATGGCTACACCTTC. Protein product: CASSHDYIRGKEGHGYTF.

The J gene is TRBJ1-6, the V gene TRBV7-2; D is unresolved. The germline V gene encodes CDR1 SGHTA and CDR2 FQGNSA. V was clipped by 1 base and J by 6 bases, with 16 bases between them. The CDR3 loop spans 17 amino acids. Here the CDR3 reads CASSLEARGWGNSPLHF. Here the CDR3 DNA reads TGTGCCAGCAGCTTAGAGGCCCGGGGATGGGGTAATTCACCCCTCCACTTT. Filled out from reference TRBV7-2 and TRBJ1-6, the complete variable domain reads GAGVSQSPSNKVTEKGKDVELRCDPISGHTALYWYRQSLGQGLEFLIYFQGNSAPDKSGLPSDRFSAERTGGSVSTLTIQRTQQEDSAVYLCASSLEARGWGNSPLHFGNGTRLTVT.